This TCR beta chain was identified in a study of identical twins. Many counts were recorded for this clonotype. Via MiXCR, TCRdb re-called the 5' RACE reads, giving one row per CDR3 protein. Of approximately 220,000 distinct CDR3 sequences listed, around 7.6% are singletons. CDR3 length equals 12 residues. Per germline, CDR1 MDHEN and CDR2 SYDVKM. Trimming removed 7 bases from V and 4 bases from J, with 8 bases in between. The data also belong to a second study, concerning yellow fever vaccine responses in identical twins.

V is TRBV28 and J is TRBJ2-1; the D gene could be TRBD1 or TRBD2 (5 bases each). The TCR sequence derives from a woman younger than 30 in good health. Sequences were obtained from CD8+ T cells sorted from blood. CDR3 in DNA: TGTGCCAGCACCTGGGGGTACAATGAGCAGTTCTTC. The encoded protein is CASTWGYNEQFF.